This TCR beta chain was sequenced in a study of response to subunit inactivated influenza vaccine. Study findings and constraints: Few additional T cells are recruited per seasonal influenza vaccination, authors suggested.

This clonotype was counted at least ten times. The target antigen is unknown. Each CDR3 protein is one row after TCRdb ran MiXCR on the RT-PCR reads. In the table there are 150,000 to 200,000 distinct CDR3 sequences, under 13% of which are singletons. Trimming took 0 bases from V and 1 from J; bases not matched to a gene: 7. The CDR3 has 17 residues. Germline V gene lookup returns CDR1 SGHRS and CDR2 YFSETQ. This specimen was non-naive T cells sorted from PBMCs, taken about 6 weeks after vaccination. This sequence was found in a man aged 50 to 60 who received an inactivated influenza vaccine. The chain has TRBV5-1 and TRBJ2-1, with TRBD2 identical over 7 bases. CDR3 sequence: CASSLELATRSYNEQFF. CDR3 bases: TGCGCCAGCAGCTTGGAACTAGCGACCCGATCCTACAATGAGCAGTTCTTC.